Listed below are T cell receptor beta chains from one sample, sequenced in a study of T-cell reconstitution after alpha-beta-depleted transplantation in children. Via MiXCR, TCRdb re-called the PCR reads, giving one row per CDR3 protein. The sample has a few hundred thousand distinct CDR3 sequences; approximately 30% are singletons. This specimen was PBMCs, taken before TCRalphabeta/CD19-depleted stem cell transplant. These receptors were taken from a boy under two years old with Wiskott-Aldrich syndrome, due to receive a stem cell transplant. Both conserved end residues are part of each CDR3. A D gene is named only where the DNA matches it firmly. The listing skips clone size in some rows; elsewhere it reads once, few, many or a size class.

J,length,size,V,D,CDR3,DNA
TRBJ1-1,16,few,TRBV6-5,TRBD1,CASSYSIRDRGTEAFF,TGTGCCAGCAGTTACTCGATTCGGGACAGGGGCACTGAAGCTTTCTTT
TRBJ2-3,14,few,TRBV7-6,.,CASSLVGDTDTQYF,TGTGCCAGCAGCCTCGTGGGGGACACAGATACGCAGTATTTT
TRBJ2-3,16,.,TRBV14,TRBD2,CASSHLSGRSTDTQYF,TGTGCCAGCAGCCACCTTAGCGGGAGGAGCACAGATACGCAGTATTTT
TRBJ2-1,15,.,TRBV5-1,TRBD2,CASRTASGSGNEQFF,TGCGCCAGCAGGACAGCAAGCGGGAGCGGCAATGAGCAGTTCTTC
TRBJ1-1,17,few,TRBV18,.,CASASQEGGRRFIGAFF,TGTGCCAGCGCGAGCCAGGAGGGGGGCCGAAGGTTTATAGGAGCTTTCTTT
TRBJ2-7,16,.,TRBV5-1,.,CASSSPSDRFGYEQYF,TGCGCCAGCAGCTCGCCGTCCGACCGATTCGGGTACGAGCAGTACTTC
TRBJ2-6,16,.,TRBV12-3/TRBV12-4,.,CASSLQILSGANVLTF,TGTGCCAGCAGTTTACAAATCCTCTCTGGGGCCAACGTCCTGACTTTC
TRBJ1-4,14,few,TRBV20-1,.,CSALPGGANEKLFF,TGCAGTGCCCTCCCGGGGGGCGCTAATGAAAAACTGTTTTTT
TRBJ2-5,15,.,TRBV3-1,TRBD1,CASSLWTGEQETQYF,TGTGCCAGCAGCCTTTGGACAGGGGAACAAGAGACCCAGTACTTC
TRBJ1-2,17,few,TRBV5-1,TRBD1,CASSLEQGRLNTYGYTF,TGCGCCAGCAGCTTGGAACAGGGGAGATTGAATACCTATGGCTACACCTTC
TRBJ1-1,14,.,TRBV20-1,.,CSAREVFGNTEAFF,TGCAGTGCTAGAGAGGTGTTCGGGAACACTGAAGCTTTCTTT
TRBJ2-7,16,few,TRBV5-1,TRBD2,CASSLAEASGPYEQYF,TGCGCCAGCAGCTTGGCCGAGGCTAGCGGTCCCTACGAGCAGTACTTC
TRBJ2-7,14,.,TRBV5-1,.,CASSEAGFDAEQYF,TGCGCCAGCAGCGAAGCAGGGTTCGATGCCGAGCAGTACTTC
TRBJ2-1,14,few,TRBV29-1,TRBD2,CSVAGTSGIHEQFF,TGCAGCGTAGCCGGGACTAGCGGGATCCATGAGCAGTTCTTC
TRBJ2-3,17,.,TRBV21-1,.,CASSKKGTGLSTDTQYF,TGTGCCAGCAGCAAAAAAGGGACAGGGCTTAGCACAGATACGCAGTATTTT
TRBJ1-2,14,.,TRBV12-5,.,CASGPNSGVGGYTF,TGTGCTAGTGGTCCCAACTCAGGGGTCGGTGGCTACACCTTC
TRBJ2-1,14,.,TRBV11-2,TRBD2,CASSSGTRDNEQFF,TGTGCCAGCAGCTCCGGGACTAGAGACAATGAGCAGTTCTTC
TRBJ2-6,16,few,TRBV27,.,CASSLGRGVGANVLTF,TGTGCCAGCAGCCTAGGCAGGGGAGTTGGGGCCAACGTCCTGACTTTC
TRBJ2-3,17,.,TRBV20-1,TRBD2,CSAQNPGLAGDTDTQYF,TGCAGTGCCCAGAACCCGGGGCTAGCGGGGGACACGGATACGCAGTATTTT
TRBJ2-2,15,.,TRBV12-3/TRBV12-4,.,CASTPSGTYTGELFF,TGTGCCAGCACCCCTAGTGGGACATACACCGGGGAGCTGTTTTTT
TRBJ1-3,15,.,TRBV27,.,CASSPRRVAGNTIYF,TGTGCCAGCAGCCCTCGTAGGGTGGCTGGAAACACCATATATTTT
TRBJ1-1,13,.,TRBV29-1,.,CSVAARANTEAFF,TGCAGCGTTGCGGCAAGGGCCAACACTGAAGCTTTCTTT
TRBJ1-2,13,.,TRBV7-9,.,CASSSTGSDGYTF,TGTGCCAGCAGCTCGACGGGGAGCGATGGCTACACCTTC
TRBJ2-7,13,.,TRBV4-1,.,CASSNPGPYEQYF,TGCGCCAGCAGCAACCCCGGACCCTACGAGCAGTACTTC
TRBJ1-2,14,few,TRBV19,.,CASLEEGRYYGYTF,TGTGCCAGTCTCGAGGAGGGCCGCTACTATGGCTACACCTTC
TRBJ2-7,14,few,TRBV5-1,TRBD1,CASSPGGVFNEQYF,TGCGCCAGCAGCCCAGGGGGCGTGTTTAACGAGCAGTACTTC
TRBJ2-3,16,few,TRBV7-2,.,CASSLGGGANTDTQYF,TGTGCCAGCAGCTTAGGTGGGGGGGCCAACACAGATACGCAGTATTTT
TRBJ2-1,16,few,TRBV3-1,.,CASSQRGSSGRNEQFF,TGTGCCAGCAGCCAAAGGGGGTCTAGCGGAAGAAATGAGCAGTTCTTC
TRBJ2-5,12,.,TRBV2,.,CASSNRAETQYF,TGTGCCAGCAGCAACAGGGCAGAGACCCAGTACTTC
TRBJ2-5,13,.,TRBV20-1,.,CSAGLLPQETQYF,TGCAGTGCTGGTTTACTTCCGCAAGAGACCCAGTACTTC
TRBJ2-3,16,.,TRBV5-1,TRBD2,CASSLGRGGRKDTQYF,TGCGCCAGCAGCTTGGGTCGGGGCGGGAGGAAGGATACGCAGTATTTT
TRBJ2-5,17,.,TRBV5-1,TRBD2,CASSRGTSLSGGETQYF,TGCGCCAGCAGCCGCGGGACTAGCTTATCAGGGGGAGAGACCCAGTACTTC
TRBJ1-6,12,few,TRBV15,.,CATSIFTGPLHF,TGTGCCACCAGCATCTTCACGGGACCCCTCCACTTT
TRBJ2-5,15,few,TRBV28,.,CASRTGGRRQETQYF,TGTGCCAGCAGAACCGGTGGTAGGAGGCAAGAGACCCAGTACTTC
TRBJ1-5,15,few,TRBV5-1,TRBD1,CASSVSTGFDQPQHF,TGCGCCAGCAGCGTCTCGACAGGGTTTGACCAGCCCCAGCATTTT
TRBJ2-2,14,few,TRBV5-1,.,CASSEDQNTGELFF,TGCGCCAGCAGCGAGGACCAGAACACCGGGGAGCTGTTTTTT
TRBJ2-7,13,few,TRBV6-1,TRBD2,CASTRAGGHEQYF,TGTGCCAGCACCCGAGCGGGAGGGCACGAGCAGTACTTC
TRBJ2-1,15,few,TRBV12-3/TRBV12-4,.,CASTNGRLTLNEQFF,TGTGCCAGCACCAATGGGCGCCTAACCCTCAATGAGCAGTTCTTC
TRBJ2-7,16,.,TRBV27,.,CASSRGLRGISYEQYF,TGTGCCAGCAGTCGGGGGCTGCGGGGTATCTCCTACGAGCAGTACTTC
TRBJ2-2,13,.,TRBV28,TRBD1,CGRGIPHLRELFF,TGTGGCAGGGGGATCCCCCATCTCCGGGAGCTGTTTTTT
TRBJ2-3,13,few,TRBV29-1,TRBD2,CSGLLAGVDTQYF,TGCAGCGGCCTACTAGCGGGAGTAGATACGCAGTATTTT
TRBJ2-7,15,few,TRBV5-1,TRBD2,CASSVTSGAPYEQYF,TGCGCCAGCAGCGTTACTAGCGGAGCGCCTTACGAGCAGTACTTC
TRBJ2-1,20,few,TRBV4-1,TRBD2,CASSHASGRAGLSSYNEQFF,TGCGCCAGCAGCCATGCTAGCGGGAGGGCCGGGCTTAGCTCCTACAATGAGCAGTTCTTC
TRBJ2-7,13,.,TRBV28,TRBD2,CASTTSASYEQYF,TGTGCCAGCACGACTAGCGCTTCCTACGAGCAGTACTTC
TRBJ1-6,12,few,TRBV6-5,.,CASSYEGSPLHF,TGTGCCAGCAGTTATGAGGGATCACCCCTCCACTTT
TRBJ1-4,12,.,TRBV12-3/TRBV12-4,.,CASSFRGEKLFF,TGTGCCAGCAGTTTCAGGGGCGAAAAACTGTTTTTT
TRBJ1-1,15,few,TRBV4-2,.,CASSPRVRENTEAFF,TGTGCCAGCAGCCCACGAGTCAGGGAAAACACTGAAGCTTTCTTT